The present TCR beta chain was sequenced within a study of T cells in Graves' hyperthyroidism and ophthalmopathy. For the study at large: Peripheral blood was drawn at first diagnosis, prior to all treatment.

Uncontrolled infection, other autoimmune disease, pregnancy or lactation excluded patients. PBMCs were obtained from about 10 ml fresh peripheral blood. There were TCR beta CDR3 regions amplified from RNA transcripts. The primer set for the first-round RT-PCR of the TCR CDR3 was HTBI. TCRdb re-analysed the multiplex PCR reads in MiXCR, keeping a single row per CDR3 protein. The sample has approximately 640,000 distinct CDR3 sequences, about 18% seen once. Trimming removed 0 bases at V and 6 bases at J, with 8 bases between. Germline V gives CDR1 SGHAT, CDR2 FQNNGV. The length of the CDR3 is 13 residues.

The sequence derives from a man over 45 with Graves' hyperthyroidism. Sequencing was done on a sample of blood. This chain links TRBV11-2 with TRBJ1-1; no firm D call. CDR3 sequence (DNA): TGTGCCAGCAGCTTAGATATACTGGCTGAAGCTTTCTTT. It yields the protein CASSLDILAEAFF.